The sequence of this TCR beta chain was determined in a study of graft-versus-host responses after intestinal transplantation. Clones were read by immunoSEQ multiplex PCR, and TCRdb kept only the in-frame ones, dropping some. This sample yields 50,000 to 75,000 clones, of which about 94% are seen a single time; 0.38% belongs to the top ten. The sample holds one count of this clone. Its specificity is unknown. The germline gives CDR1 SGHTS, CDR2 YDEGEE. This CDR3 is 14 amino acids long. The V gene end was trimmed by 6 bases and the J gene end by 0 bases; junction bases not matched to a gene: 5. Here the sequenced sample was unstimulated CD4+ T cells sorted from spleen or lymph node cells, taken before transplant. The sequence derives from a human donor who was the organ donor for an intestinal transplant. V and J are TRBV5-8 and TRBJ2-5; TRBD2 matches at 7 bases. The CDR3 region has the DNA TGTGCCAGCACCCGGGGGGTGTACCAAGAGACCCAGTACTTC. Translation: CASTRGVYQETQYF.